Each of the 24 T cell receptor beta chains below was sequenced from the same sample in a study of blood T cell repertoires in COVID-19. Profiling relied on immunoSEQ multiplex PCR, and the TCRdb table lists in-frame clones only, not all of them. The sample has some 530,000 clones, around 85% seen once. The sample taken for sequencing was PBMCs or T cells enriched from blood (not recorded which). These TCRs come from a woman aged 55-70 years who had recovered from COVID-19.

The chain combines TRBV6-5 with TRBJ2-1; 8 bases align to TRBD2. The V gene's germline CDR1 is MNHEY and CDR2 SVGAGI. Trimming removed 5 bases from V and 3 bases from J; junction bases left unmatched: 6. The CDR3 covers 15 residues. In nucleotides, the CDR3 is TGTGCCAGCAGTCGGCCGGGACTAGTCTACAATGAGCAGTTCTTC. Protein sequence: CASSRPGLVYNEQFF.

This clone appeared a single time. The chain couples TRBV10-1 to TRBJ2-2; the D is unclear. V was trimmed by 4 bases and J by 2 bases, leaving 14 bases between them. The CDR3 runs to 16 residues. Germline CDR1 WNHNN, CDR2 SYGVQD (reference sequence). The CDR3 region has the DNA TGCGCCAGCAGTGGGTCCGGGTCCCTTAACACCGGGGAGCTGTTTTTT. Translating gives CASSGSGSLNTGELFF.

This sequence joins TRBV19 and TRBJ2-3, with D perhaps matching TRBD2 (5 bases). Germline CDR1 is LNHDA and CDR2 is SQIVND (reference sequence). The germline V and J ends were trimmed by 7 bases and 2 bases, with 28 bases remaining between them. The CDR3 is 19 amino acids. CDR3 nucleotide sequence: TGTGCCAGTACCAGGAATATAAATCCTAGCCTTGACGCCACAGATACGCAGTATTTT. Translating it yields CASTRNINPSLDATDTQYF.

This chain connects TRBV12-5 to TRBJ1-1; 10 bases line up with TRBD1. In germline, CDR1 is LGHNT, CDR2 FRNRAP. Unmatched junction bases numbered 7, after V lost 6 bases and J lost 0 bases. CDR3 length equals 16 residues. The CDR3 DNA reads TGTGCTAGTGGCCGGGGACAGGGGACAATGAACACTGAAGCTTTCTTT. Its protein product is CASGRGQGTMNTEAFF.

The V call is TRBV6-5, the J call TRBJ1-2; D remains ambiguous. V was trimmed by 7 bases and J by 7 bases, leaving 10 bases between them. The CDR3 is 11 residues long. Per germline, CDR1 MNHEY and CDR2 SVGAGI. The CDR3 spells CASTPLSGYTF. CDR3 DNA: TGTGCCAGCACCCCCCTTAGTGGCTACACCTTC.

This clone is a singleton in its sample. The rearrangement uses TRBV15 and TRBJ1-3; 7 positions match TRBD1. The V gene end was trimmed by 4 bases and the J gene end by 0 bases; junction bases not matched to a gene: 3. The germline CDR1 and CDR2 sequences are LNHNV and YYDKDF (reference sequence). This CDR3 region has 15 residues. The CDR3 is CATSKGDSSGNTIYF. The CDR3 DNA reads as TGTGCCACCAGCAAGGGGGACAGCTCTGGAAACACCATATATTTT.

J is TRBJ1-2 and V is TRBV4-1; D gene uncertain. CDR1 MGHRA and CDR2 YSYEKL come from the germline V gene. Trimming shortened V by 0 bases and J by 0 bases, and 5 bases separated the two germline ends. This CDR3 has 14 amino acids. The CDR3 spells CASSQESSNYGYTF. The DNA for the CDR3 is TGCGCCAGCAGCCAAGAGAGTTCTAACTATGGCTACACCTTC.

This clone came up a few times. The V gene is TRBV6-4, the J gene TRBJ1-1; D is unclear. V was clipped by 2 bases and J by 3 bases, with 7 bases between them. Germline CDR1 and CDR2: MRHNA and SNTAGT. The CDR3 is made up of 13 amino acids. CDR3 region: CASSDQAYTEAFF. CDR3 DNA sequence: TGTGCCAGCAGTGACCAGGCATACACTGAAGCTTTCTTT.

Remarks on this clone: Other DNA sequences from this sample encode an identical CDR3 as well. V gene TRBV5-1 combines with J gene TRBJ1-4; D not resolved. Per germline, CDR1 SGHRS and CDR2 YFSETQ. This CDR3 has 14 amino acids. Between the trimmed V and J ends, which lost 0 bases and 8 bases, there was a span of 11 bases. The CDR3 loop is CASSLGGVGEKLFF. In DNA, the CDR3 is TGCGCCAGCAGCTTGGGGGGAGTCGGGGAAAAACTGTTTTTT. Full variable domain (missing parts from reference TRBV5-1 and TRBJ1-4): KAGVTQTPRYLIKTRGQQVTLSCSPISGHRSVSWYQQTPGQGLQFLFEYFSETQRNKGNFPGRFSGRQFSNSRSEMNVSTLELGDSALYLCASSLGGVGEKLFFGSGTQLSVL.

The chain carries TRBV10-1 and TRBJ1-1; possible D gene TRBD1, 6 bases. V lost 4 bases, J lost 0 bases, and 9 bases lay in between. There are 14 residues in the CDR3. In germline, CDR1 is WNHNN, CDR2 SYGVQD (reference sequence). As DNA, the CDR3 is TGCGCCAGCAGTGTTGACAGGTTGAACACTGAAGCTTTCTTT. The encoded protein is CASSVDRLNTEAFF.

The chain employs TRBV7-8 and TRBJ2-7; 7 bases align to TRBD2. Per germline, CDR1 SGHVS and CDR2 FQNEAQ. The CDR3 extends over 15 amino acids. J lost 3 bases, V lost 1 base, and 6 bases had no gene match. Written as DNA, the CDR3 is TGTGCCAGCAGCTTAGATTCCGGGACTAACTACGAGCAGTACTTC. Its protein is CASSLDSGTNYEQYF. The whole variable domain, remainder taken from reference TRBV7-8 and TRBJ2-7, is GAGVSQSPRYKVAKRGQDVALRCDPISGHVSLFWYQQALGQGPEFLTYFQNEAQLDKSGLPSDRFFAERPEGSVSTLKIQRTQQEDSAVYLCASSLDSGTNYEQYFGPGTRLTVT.

The chain uses TRBV2 and TRBJ2-1, with 9 bases matching TRBD2. The V segment lost 8 bases and the J segment 5 bases; nucleotides outside the gene matches: 10. The V gene's germline CDR1 is SNHLY and CDR2 FYNNEI. The CDR3 consists of 15 residues. This CDR3 is CASVKRRGGHNEQFF. The CDR3 bases are TGTGCCAGCGTCAAGCGGCGGGGGGGCCACAATGAGCAGTTCTTC.

This chain uses TRBV19 with TRBJ1-5, with D maybe TRBD1 (5 bases). Trimming removed 4 bases from V and 0 bases from J, with 16 bases in between. The CDR3 has 17 amino acids. Germline assignment: CDR1 LNHDA and CDR2 SQIVND (reference sequence). CDR3 in amino acids: CASSRGTSTHSNQPQHF. In nucleotides, the CDR3 is TGTGCCAGTAGTAGGGGGACTTCCACCCATAGCAATCAGCCCCAGCATTTT.

The chain employs TRBV3-1 (or the pseudogene TRBV3-2) and TRBJ1-6, with D possibly TRBD1 on 5 matching bases. This CDR3 contains 14 residues. Trimming took off 1 base at V and 10 bases at J, with 11 bases between the two ends. Germline V gene lookup returns CDR1 LGHDT and CDR2 YNNKEL (reference sequence). CDR3 sequence: CASSQVSGESPLHF. CDR3 nucleotides: TGTGCCAGCAGCCAAGTATCGGGGGAATCACCCCTCCACTTT.

This clone was found once. This chain joins TRBV5-1 and TRBJ2-5; 7 bases are shared with TRBD2. J was trimmed by 1 base and V by 4 bases; bases with no gene match: 7. This CDR3 region has 15 residues. CDR1 is SGHRS, CDR2 YFSETQ, per germline. The CDR3 DNA reads as TGCGCCAGCAGCCGCAGTGTAGCGGGCCAAGAGACCCAGTACTTC. It yields the protein CASSRSVAGQETQYF.

This chain joins TRBV12-3 or TRBV12-4 and TRBJ1-1; weak D call: TRBD1 (6 bases). The CDR3 loop spans 13 amino acids. The V end was cut by 5 bases, the J end by 4 bases, with 11 bases between. The CDR3 nucleotides read TGTGCCAGCAGTACGACAGGATTCACTGAAGCTTTCTTT. Amino acids: CASSTTGFTEAFF.

The chain employs TRBV6-5 and TRBJ1-6; TRBD1 aligns across 10 bases. Trimming at V came to 5 bases and at J to 7 bases, leaving 5 bases not matched to a gene. CDR3 length: 15 amino acids. CDR1 is MNHEY, CDR2 SVGAGI, per germline. The CDR3 region has the DNA TGTGCCAGCAGTAACCGGGACAGGGGAAATTCACCCCTCCACTTT. This sequence encodes CASSNRDRGNSPLHF.

This chain uses TRBV11-3 with TRBJ2-7; 9 nucleotides agree with TRBD2. J gave up 3 bases and V 5 bases, and 17 bases lay outside the gene matches. The CDR3 runs 18 residues. Germline CDR1 SGHNT, CDR2 YENEEA. Written as DNA, the CDR3 is TGTGCCAGCAGCCCTAGTAGGGGTCCGGGACTAGCAAGCTACGAGCAGTACTTC. Its protein product is CASSPSRGPGLASYEQYF.

V is TRBV10-3 and J is TRBJ1-1; 8 bases match TRBD1. Per germline, CDR1 ENHRY and CDR2 SYGVKD. This CDR3 has 17 residues. V lost 3 bases to trimming and J lost 6 bases; unmatched junction nucleotides: 15. This CDR3 is CAISDGAIGQGTPEAFF. Here the CDR3 DNA reads TGTGCCATCAGTGATGGGGCTATAGGACAGGGAACCCCTGAAGCTTTCTTT.

The chain is built from TRBV5-1 and TRBJ2-3; 9 bases match TRBD1. The CDR3 extends over 20 amino acids. The ends lost 0 bases at V and 3 bases at J; junction bases unmatched: 17. CDR1 is SGHRS, CDR2 YFSETQ, per germline. The CDR3 DNA is TGCGCCAGCAGCTTGGGGTTTGATTACGCCGGGACAGGGAGAACAGATACGCAGTATTTT. It codes for CASSLGFDYAGTGRTDTQYF. Full variable domain (rest looked up from reference TRBV5-1 and TRBJ2-3): KAGVTQTPRYLIKTRGQQVTLSCSPISGHRSVSWYQQTPGQGLQFLFEYFSETQRNKGNFPGRFSGRQFSNSRSEMNVSTLELGDSALYLCASSLGFDYAGTGRTDTQYFGPGTRLTVL.

V is TRBV19 and J is TRBJ1-5; 7 nucleotides match TRBD1. Looked up from germline, CDR1 is LNHDA and CDR2 is SQIVND (reference sequence). With 8 bases clipped from V and 6 bases from J, the junction kept 7 bases outside the gene matches. The CDR3 sequence is 13 residues long. The CDR3 loop is CASGGGKGQPQHF. The CDR3 coding sequence is TGTGCCAGTGGAGGGGGCAAAGGTCAGCCCCAGCATTTT.

The gene calls are TRBV11-3 and TRBJ2-2; TRBD1 matches 7 bases. Trimming at V came to 5 bases and at J to 2 bases, leaving 8 bases not matched to a gene. The CDR3 sequence is 16 residues long. CDR1 SGHNT and CDR2 YENEEA come from the germline V gene. The CDR3 sequence is CASSPGTDRNTGELFF. CDR3 in DNA: TGTGCCAGCAGCCCCGGGACAGACAGAAACACCGGGGAGCTGTTTTTT.

The V and J genes are TRBV2 and TRBJ2-3; TRBD2 matches 7 bases. V dropped 6 bases and J dropped 3; count of bases not matched to a gene: 9. The CDR3 loop spans 15 amino acids. CDR1 is SNHLY and CDR2 is FYNNEI in the germline V gene. CDR3 sequence: CASRTGGFSTDTQYF. The CDR3 coding sequence is TGTGCCAGCAGAACGGGGGGTTTTAGTACAGATACGCAGTATTTT.

The chain recombines TRBV7-6 with TRBJ1-3; no clear D. V was clipped by 3 bases and J by 9 bases, with 27 bases between them. The germline gives CDR1 SGHVS, CDR2 FNYEAQ. CDR3 length equals 18 residues. The CDR3 nucleotides read TGTGCCAGCAGCTTGGCCCCTCCCGCGGAGCCAAAGGCAAGCACCATATATTTT. It translates to CASSLAPPAEPKASTIYF.